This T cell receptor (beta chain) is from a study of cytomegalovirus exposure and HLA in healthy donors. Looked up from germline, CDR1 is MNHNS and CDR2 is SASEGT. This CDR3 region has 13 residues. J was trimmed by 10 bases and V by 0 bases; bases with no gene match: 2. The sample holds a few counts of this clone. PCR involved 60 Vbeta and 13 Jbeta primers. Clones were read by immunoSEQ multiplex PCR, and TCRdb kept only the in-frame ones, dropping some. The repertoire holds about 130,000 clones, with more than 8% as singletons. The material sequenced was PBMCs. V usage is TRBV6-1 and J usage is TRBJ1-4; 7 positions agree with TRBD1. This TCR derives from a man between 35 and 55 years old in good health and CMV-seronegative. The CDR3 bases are TGTGCCAGCAGTGAAGCAAAGGGGGCAAAACTGTTTTTT. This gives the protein CASSEAKGAKLFF.